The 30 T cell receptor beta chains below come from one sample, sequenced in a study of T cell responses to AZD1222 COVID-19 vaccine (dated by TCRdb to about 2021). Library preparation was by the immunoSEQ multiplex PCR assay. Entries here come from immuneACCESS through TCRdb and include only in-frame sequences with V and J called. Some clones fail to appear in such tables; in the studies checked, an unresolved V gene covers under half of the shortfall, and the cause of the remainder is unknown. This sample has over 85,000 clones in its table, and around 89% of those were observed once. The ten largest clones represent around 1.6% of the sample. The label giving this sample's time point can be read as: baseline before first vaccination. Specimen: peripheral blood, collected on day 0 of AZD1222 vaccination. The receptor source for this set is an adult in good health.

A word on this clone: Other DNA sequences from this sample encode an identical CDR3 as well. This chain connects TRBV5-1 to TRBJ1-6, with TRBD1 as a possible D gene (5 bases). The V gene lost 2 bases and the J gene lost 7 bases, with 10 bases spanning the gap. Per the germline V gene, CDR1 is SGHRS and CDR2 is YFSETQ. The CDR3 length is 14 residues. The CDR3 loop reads CASSLSGDNSPLHF. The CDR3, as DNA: TGCGCCAGCAGCTTATCCGGGGACAATTCACCCCTCCACTTT.

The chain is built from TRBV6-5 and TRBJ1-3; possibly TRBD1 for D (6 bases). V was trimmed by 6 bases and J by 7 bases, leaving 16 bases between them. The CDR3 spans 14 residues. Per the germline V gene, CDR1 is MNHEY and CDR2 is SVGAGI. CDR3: CASRRTGQINTIYF. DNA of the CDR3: TGTGCCAGCAGACGAACGGGACAAATTAACACCATATATTTT.

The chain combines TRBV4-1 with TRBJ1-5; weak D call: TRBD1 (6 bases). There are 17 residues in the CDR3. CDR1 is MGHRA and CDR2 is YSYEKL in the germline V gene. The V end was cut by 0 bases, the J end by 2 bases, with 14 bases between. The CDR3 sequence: CASSQDFQRTGNQPQHF. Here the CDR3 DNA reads TGCGCCAGCAGCCAAGATTTCCAACGGACAGGCAATCAGCCCCAGCATTTT.

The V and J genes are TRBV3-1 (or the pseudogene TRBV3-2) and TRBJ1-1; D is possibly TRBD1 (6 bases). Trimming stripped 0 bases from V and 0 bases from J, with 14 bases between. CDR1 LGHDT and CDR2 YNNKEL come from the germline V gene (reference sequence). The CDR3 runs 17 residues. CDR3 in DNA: TGTGCCAGCAGCCAAGATCTGACAGGCAATTTGAACACTGAAGCTTTCTTT. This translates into CASSQDLTGNLNTEAFF.

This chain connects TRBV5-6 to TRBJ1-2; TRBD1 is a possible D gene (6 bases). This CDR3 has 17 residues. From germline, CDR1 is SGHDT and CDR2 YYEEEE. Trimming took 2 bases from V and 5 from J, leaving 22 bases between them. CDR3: CASSLVLQTRGGYGYTF. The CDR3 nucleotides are TGTGCCAGCAGCTTAGTGTTACAAACAAGAGGGGGTTATGGCTACACCTTC.

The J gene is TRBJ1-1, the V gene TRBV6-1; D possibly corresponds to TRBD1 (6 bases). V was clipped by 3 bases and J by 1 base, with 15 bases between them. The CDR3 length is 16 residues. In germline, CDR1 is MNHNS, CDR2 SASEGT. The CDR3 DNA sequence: TGTGCCAGCAGTGACAGGGCAGGGGTAGGGAACACTGAAGCTTTCTTT. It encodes CASSDRAGVGNTEAFF.

The CDR3 is CASSPLAKNIQYF. CDR3 nucleotides: TGCGCCAGCAGCCCGTTAGCCAAAAACATTCAGTACTTC. The V and J genes are TRBV5-1 and TRBJ2-4; D unclear. V lost 4 bases to trimming and J lost 0 bases, with 5 bases between them. Germline V gene lookup returns CDR1 SGHRS and CDR2 YFSETQ. This CDR3 comprises 13 residues.

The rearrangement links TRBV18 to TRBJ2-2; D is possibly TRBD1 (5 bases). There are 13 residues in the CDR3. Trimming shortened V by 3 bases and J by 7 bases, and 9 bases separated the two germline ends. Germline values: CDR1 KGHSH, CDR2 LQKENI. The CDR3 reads CASSPRVHGELFF. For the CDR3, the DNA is TGTGCCAGCTCACCCAGGGTTCACGGGGAGCTGTTTTTT.

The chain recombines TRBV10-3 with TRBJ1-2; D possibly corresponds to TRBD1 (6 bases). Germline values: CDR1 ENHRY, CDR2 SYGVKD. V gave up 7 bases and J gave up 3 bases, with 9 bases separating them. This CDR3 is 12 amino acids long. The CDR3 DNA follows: TGTGCCATCAAAGGGGGAGACTATGGCTACACCTTC. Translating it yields CAIKGGDYGYTF.

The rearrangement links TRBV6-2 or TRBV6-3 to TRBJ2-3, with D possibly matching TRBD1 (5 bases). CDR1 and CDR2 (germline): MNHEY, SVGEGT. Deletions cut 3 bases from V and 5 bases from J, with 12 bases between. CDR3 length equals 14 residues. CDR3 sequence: CASSYGGHEDTQYF. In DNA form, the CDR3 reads TGTGCCAGCAGTTATGGCGGACACGAAGATACGCAGTATTTT.

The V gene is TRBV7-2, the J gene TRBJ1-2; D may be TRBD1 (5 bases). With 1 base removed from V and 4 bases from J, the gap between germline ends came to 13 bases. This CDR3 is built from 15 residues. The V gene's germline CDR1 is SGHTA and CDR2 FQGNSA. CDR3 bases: TGTGCCAGCAGCTTAGAAGGGGCCGTCCCCTATGGCTACACCTTC. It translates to CASSLEGAVPYGYTF.

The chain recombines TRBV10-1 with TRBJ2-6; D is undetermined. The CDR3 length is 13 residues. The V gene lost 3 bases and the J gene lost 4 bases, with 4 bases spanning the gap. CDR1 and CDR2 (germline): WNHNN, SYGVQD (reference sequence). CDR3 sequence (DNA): TGCGCCAGCAGTGAAGCCGGGGCCAACGTCCTGACTTTC. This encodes CASSEAGANVLTF.

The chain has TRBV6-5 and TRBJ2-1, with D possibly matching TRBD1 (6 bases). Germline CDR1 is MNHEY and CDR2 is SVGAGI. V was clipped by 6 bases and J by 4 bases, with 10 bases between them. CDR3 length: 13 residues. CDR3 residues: CASRRQAYNEQFF. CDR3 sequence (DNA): TGTGCCAGCAGAAGACAGGCTTACAATGAGCAGTTCTTC.

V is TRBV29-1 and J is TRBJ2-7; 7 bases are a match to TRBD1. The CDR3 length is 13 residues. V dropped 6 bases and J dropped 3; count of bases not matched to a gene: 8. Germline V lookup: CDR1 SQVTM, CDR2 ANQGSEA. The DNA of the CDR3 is TGCAGCGTCGCAAGAGGGGGCTACTACGAGCAGTACTTC. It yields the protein CSVARGGYYEQYF.

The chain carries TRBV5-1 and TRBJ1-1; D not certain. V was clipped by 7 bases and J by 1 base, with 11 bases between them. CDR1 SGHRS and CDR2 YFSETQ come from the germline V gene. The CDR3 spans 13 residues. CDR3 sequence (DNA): TGCGCCAGCTATCGTGGGAAGAACACTGAAGCTTTCTTT. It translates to CASYRGKNTEAFF.

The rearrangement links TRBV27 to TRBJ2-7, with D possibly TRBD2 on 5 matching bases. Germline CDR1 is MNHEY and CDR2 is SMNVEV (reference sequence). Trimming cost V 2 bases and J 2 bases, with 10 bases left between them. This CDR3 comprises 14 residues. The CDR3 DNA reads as TGTGCCAGCAGTTTAAGGAGCGGCACCTACGAGCAGTACTTC. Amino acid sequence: CASSLRSGTYEQYF.

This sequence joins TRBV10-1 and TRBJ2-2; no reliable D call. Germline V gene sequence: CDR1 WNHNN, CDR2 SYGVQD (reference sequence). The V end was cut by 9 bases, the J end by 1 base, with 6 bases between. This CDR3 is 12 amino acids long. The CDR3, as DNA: TGCGCCAGTTCGAAGAACACCGGGGAGCTGTTTTTT. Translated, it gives CASSKNTGELFF.

The CDR3 nucleotides read TGTGCCTGGGCCCCGCGGGGATTCGAGCAGTACTTC. It is translated as CAWAPRGFEQYF. The chain joins TRBV30 to TRBJ2-7, with D perhaps matching TRBD2 (6 bases). CDR3 length equals 12 residues. Trimming stripped 5 bases from V and 6 bases from J, with 14 bases between. Germline assignment: CDR1 GTSNPN and CDR2 SVGIG (reference sequence).

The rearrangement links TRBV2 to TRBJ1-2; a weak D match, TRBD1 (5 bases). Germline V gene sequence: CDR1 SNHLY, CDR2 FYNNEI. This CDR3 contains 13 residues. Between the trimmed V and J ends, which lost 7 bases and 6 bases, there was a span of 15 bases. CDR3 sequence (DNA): TGTGCCAGCATGGGACTACGGGTTGATGGCTACACCTTC. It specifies CASMGLRVDGYTF.

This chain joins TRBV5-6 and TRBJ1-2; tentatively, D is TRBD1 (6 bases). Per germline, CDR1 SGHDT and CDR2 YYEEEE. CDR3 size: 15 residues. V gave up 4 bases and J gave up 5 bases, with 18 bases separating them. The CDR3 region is CASSERGNLVYGYTF. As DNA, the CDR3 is TGTGCCAGCAGCGAAAGGGGGAACCTCGTTTATGGCTACACCTTC.

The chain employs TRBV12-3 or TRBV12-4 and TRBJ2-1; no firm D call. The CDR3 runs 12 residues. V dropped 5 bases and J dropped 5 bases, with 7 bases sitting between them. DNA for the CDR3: TGTGCCAGCAGTGTCCTAGACAATGAGCAGTTCTTC. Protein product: CASSVLDNEQFF.

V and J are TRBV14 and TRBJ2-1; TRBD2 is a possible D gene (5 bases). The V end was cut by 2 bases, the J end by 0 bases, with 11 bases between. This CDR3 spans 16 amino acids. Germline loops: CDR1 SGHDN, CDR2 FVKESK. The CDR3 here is CASSQRPGSSYNEQFF. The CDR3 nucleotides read TGTGCCAGCAGCCAACGTCCGGGGAGCTCCTACAATGAGCAGTTCTTC.

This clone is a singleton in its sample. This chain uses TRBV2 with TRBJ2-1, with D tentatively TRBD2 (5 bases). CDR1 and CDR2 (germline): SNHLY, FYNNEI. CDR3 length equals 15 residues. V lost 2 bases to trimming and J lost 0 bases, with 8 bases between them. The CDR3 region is CASSESGASYNEQFF. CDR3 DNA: TGTGCCAGCAGTGAAAGCGGCGCCTCCTACAATGAGCAGTTCTTC.

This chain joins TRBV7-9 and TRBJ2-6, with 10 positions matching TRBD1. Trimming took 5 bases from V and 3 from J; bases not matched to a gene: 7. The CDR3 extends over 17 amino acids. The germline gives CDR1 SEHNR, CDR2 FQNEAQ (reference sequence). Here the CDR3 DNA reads TGTGCCAGCAGCCCGAGACAGGGGGCTTTTGGGGCCAACGTCCTGACTTTC. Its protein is CASSPRQGAFGANVLTF.

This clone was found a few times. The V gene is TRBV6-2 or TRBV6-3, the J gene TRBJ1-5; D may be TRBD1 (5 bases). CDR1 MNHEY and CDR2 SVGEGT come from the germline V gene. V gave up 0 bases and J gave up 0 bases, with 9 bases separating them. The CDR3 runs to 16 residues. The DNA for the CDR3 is TGTGCCAGCAGTTACTCAGGGGCCCTTAGCAATCAGCCCCAGCATTTT. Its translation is CASSYSGALSNQPQHF.

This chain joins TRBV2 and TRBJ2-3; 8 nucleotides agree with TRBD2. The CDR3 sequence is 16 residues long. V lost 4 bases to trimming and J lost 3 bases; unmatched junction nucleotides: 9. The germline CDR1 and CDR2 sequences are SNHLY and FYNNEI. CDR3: CASSAGGERRTDTQYF. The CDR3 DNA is TGTGCCAGCAGTGCGGGGGGGGAGAGGAGGACAGATACGCAGTATTTT.

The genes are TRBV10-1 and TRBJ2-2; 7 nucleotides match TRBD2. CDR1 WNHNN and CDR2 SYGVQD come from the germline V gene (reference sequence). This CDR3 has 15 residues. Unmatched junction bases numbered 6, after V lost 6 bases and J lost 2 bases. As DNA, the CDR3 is TGCGCCAGCAGCCACAGCGGGGACAACACCGGGGAGCTGTTTTTT. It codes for CASSHSGDNTGELFF.

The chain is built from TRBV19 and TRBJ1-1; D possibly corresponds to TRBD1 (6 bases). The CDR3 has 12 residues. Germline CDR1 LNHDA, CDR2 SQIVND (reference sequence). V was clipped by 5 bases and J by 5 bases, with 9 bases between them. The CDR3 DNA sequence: TGTGCCAGTAGTTTGACAGGTACTGAAGCTTTCTTT. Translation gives CASSLTGTEAFF.

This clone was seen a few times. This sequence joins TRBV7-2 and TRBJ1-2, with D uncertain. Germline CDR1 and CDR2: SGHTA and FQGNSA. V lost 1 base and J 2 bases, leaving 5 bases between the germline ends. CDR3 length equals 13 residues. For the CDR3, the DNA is TGTGCCAGCAGCTTAGTGAGAAACTATGGCTACACCTTC. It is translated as CASSLVRNYGYTF.

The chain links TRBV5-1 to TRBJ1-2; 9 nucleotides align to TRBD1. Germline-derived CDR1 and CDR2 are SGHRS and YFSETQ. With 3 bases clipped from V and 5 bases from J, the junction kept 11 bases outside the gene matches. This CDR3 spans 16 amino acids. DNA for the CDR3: TGCGCCAGCAGCTCGGGACAGGGAGGCGTGTTGTATGGCTACACCTTC. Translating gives CASSSGQGGVLYGYTF. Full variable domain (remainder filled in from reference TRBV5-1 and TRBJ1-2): KAGVTQTPRYLIKTRGQQVTLSCSPISGHRSVSWYQQTPGQGLQFLFEYFSETQRNKGNFPGRFSGRQFSNSRSEMNVSTLELGDSALYLCASSSGQGGVLYGYTFGSGTRLTVV.